This record covers a single T cell receptor beta chain. Its antigen is not known. The entry originates in a study of T cell repertoires in cytomegalovirus infection. Background on the study: Public signatures in TCR beta pointed to CMV infection and matching HLA type. Study results and caveats: The ex vivo response showed dominance by HLA-C-restricted CMV-specific TCR beta clonotypes. The cumulative frequency of public TCR beta families identified carriers of CMV plus the relevant HLA.

One entry per CDR3 protein results from TCRdb running MiXCR on the reads. This table holds fewer than 650,000 distinct CDR3 sequences, almost 40% found once. The clonotype comes from a human donor in good health (CMV status not recorded). Some clones in this sample may be carry-over from other donors' samples. The sample here was cultured PBMCs, taken from culture after CMV antigen stimulation.

CDR3 in DNA: TGTGCCAGCAGCTCCGCAGGGGTAGCCAAAAACATTCAGTACTTC. Its protein product is CASSSAGVAKNIQYF. This sequence joins TRBV7-2 and TRBJ2-4, with D perhaps TRBD1 (6 bases). Germline V gene sequence: CDR1 SGHTA, CDR2 FQGNSA. Deletions cut 4 bases from V and 0 bases from J, with 10 bases between. The CDR3 totals 15 residues.